These 27 T cell receptor beta chains share one sample of origin, sequenced in a study of T cells in Graves' hyperthyroidism and ophthalmopathy. RNA transcripts were the template for amplifying TCR beta CDR3 regions. A first-round RT-PCR of the TCR CDR3 used the HTBI primer set. TCRdb ran MiXCR on the multiplex PCR reads and lists one entry per CDR3 protein. This table has over 650,000 distinct CDR3 sequences, about 17% appearing once. Sequenced input: blood. The receptors stem from a man between 18 and 29 years old with Graves' hyperthyroidism.

This clonotype has only a few counts. This chain connects TRBV25-1 to TRBJ2-5; D gene ambiguous. From germline, CDR1 is MGHDK and CDR2 SYGVNS. Deletions cut 3 bases from V and 5 bases from J, with 10 bases between. The CDR3 extends over 13 amino acids. This CDR3 is CASSDLGSETQYF. The CDR3 coding sequence is TGTGCCAGCAGTGATCTTGGATCGGAGACCCAGTACTTC.

This clonotype was seen only a few times. The genes are TRBV28 and TRBJ2-4; TRBD1 matches at 7 bases. Germline V gene lookup returns CDR1 MDHEN and CDR2 SYDVKM. V lost 6 bases, J lost 12 bases, and 11 bases stayed unmatched. The CDR3 has 13 amino acids. CDR3 amino acids: CASRPGQMTDQYF. CDR3 coding DNA: TGTGCCAGCAGACCGGGACAGATGACCGATCAGTACTTC.

This clonotype appeared many times. The V call is TRBV7-3, the J call TRBJ2-7, with 7 bases lining up with TRBD2. V shed 1 base and J 6 bases; nucleotides not matched to a gene: 6. The germline V gene encodes CDR1 SGHTA and CDR2 FQGTGA. The CDR3 is made up of 14 amino acids. DNA of the CDR3: TGTGCCAGCAGCTTAATGGGAGGGGAGGGCGAGCAGTACTTC. It encodes CASSLMGGEGEQYF.

The chain recombines TRBV2 with TRBJ1-5; D not resolved. From germline, CDR1 is SNHLY and CDR2 FYNNEI. The CDR3 runs to 15 residues. The V end was cut by 1 base, the J end by 2 bases, with 9 bases between. The DNA for the CDR3 is TGTGCCAGCAGTGAAGGAGGCGTAGGCAATCAGCCCCAGCATTTT. Encoded protein: CASSEGGVGNQPQHF.

The chain uses TRBV19 and TRBJ1-5; TRBD1 matches at 8 bases. This CDR3 contains 14 residues. The V segment lost 4 bases and the J segment 5 bases; nucleotides outside the gene matches: 4. Germline V gives CDR1 LNHDA, CDR2 SQIVND (reference sequence). The CDR3 reads CASSKDRVYQPQHF. Here the CDR3 DNA reads TGTGCCAGTAGTAAGGACAGGGTCTATCAGCCCCAGCATTTT.

V and J are TRBV30 and TRBJ2-2, with D perhaps matching TRBD2 (6 bases). CDR1 and CDR2 (germline): GTSNPN, SVGIG (reference sequence). This CDR3 contains 14 residues. The V end lost 0 bases, the J end lost 5 bases, and 10 bases lay between the germline ends. CDR3 loop: CAWSVPGGTGELFF. The CDR3 nucleotides are TGTGCCTGGAGTGTACCCGGGGGTACCGGGGAGCTGTTTTTT.

This clonotype was counted at least ten times. This sequence joins TRBV28 and TRBJ1-1, with D unresolved. Trimming took 7 bases from V and 11 from J, leaving 23 bases between them. The CDR3 contains 14 residues. Looked up from germline, CDR1 is MDHEN and CDR2 is SYDVKM. The CDR3: CASISAGNRLRAFF. The CDR3 bases are TGTGCCAGCATCTCTGCGGGCAACCGGCTTCGGGCTTTCTTT.

The sample holds many counts of this clonotype. This chain links TRBV3-1 with TRBJ2-2; 8 nucleotides agree with TRBD1. J lost 5 bases, V lost 1 base, and 0 bases had no gene match. There are 14 residues in the CDR3. From germline, CDR1 is LGHDT and CDR2 YNNKEL (reference sequence). The CDR3 here is CASSQGTGTGELFF. CDR3 DNA: TGTGCCAGCAGCCAAGGGACAGGGACCGGGGAGCTGTTTTTT.

Ten or more counts support this clonotype. V usage is TRBV28 and J usage is TRBJ2-3; D gene unclear. The V gene lost 8 bases and the J gene lost 4 bases, with 19 bases spanning the gap. Germline CDR1 reads MDHEN; CDR2 reads SYDVKM. The CDR3 is 15 amino acids. DNA for the CDR3: TGTGCCAGCTCGTCCGCCGGCCACCATTCAGATACGCAGTATTTT. Protein: CASSSAGHHSDTQYF.

The genes are TRBV29-1 and TRBJ2-7, with TRBD2 matching over 9 bases. Germline lookup yields CDR1 SQVTM and CDR2 ANQGSEA. The CDR3 runs to 13 residues. Trimming at V came to 5 bases and at J to 2 bases, leaving 4 bases not matched to a gene. The CDR3 protein is CSVSSGIAYEQYF. CDR3 coding DNA: TGCAGCGTTTCTAGCGGGATTGCCTACGAGCAGTACTTC.

V and J are TRBV28 and TRBJ1-2; D gene uncertain. Germline V lookup: CDR1 MDHEN, CDR2 SYDVKM. V was cut by 3 bases and J by 3 bases, with 11 bases left in between. The CDR3 totals 14 residues. The CDR3 bases are TGTGCCAGCAGTTTTCTCCTCACTGACTATGGCTACACCTTC. Its translation: CASSFLLTDYGYTF.

At least ten counts were recorded for this clonotype. The CDR3 region is CAWNGGQGTEAFF. CDR3 DNA sequence: TGTGCCTGGAACGGGGGACAGGGCACTGAAGCTTTCTTT. The genes are TRBV30 and TRBJ1-1, with 9 bases lining up with TRBD1. CDR3 size: 13 residues. J was trimmed by 4 bases and V by 4 bases; bases with no gene match: 4. From germline, CDR1 is GTSNPN and CDR2 SVGIG (reference sequence). Drawing the rest from reference TRBV30 and TRBJ1-1, the complete variable domain is SQTIHQWPATLVQPVGSPLSLECTVEGTSNPNLYWYRQAAGRGLQLLFYSVGIGQISSEVPQNLSASRPQDRQFILSSKKLLLSDSGFYLCAWNGGQGTEAFFGQGTRLTVV.

This clonotype has only a few counts. V is TRBV7-6 and J is TRBJ2-2; D gene uncertain. Germline V gives CDR1 SGHVS, CDR2 FNYEAQ. Trimming removed 4 bases from V and 0 bases from J, with 15 bases in between. The CDR3 contains 17 residues. The chain's CDR3 is CASSSFRSHSNTGELFF. CDR3 nucleotides: TGTGCCAGCAGCTCATTCAGGAGCCATTCGAACACCGGGGAGCTGTTTTTT.

This clonotype has ten or more counts. The V and J genes are TRBV6-1 and TRBJ2-7, with TRBD1 identical over 7 bases. V shed 6 bases and J 5 bases; nucleotides not matched to a gene: 4. Germline V gene sequence: CDR1 MNHNS, CDR2 SASEGT. CDR3 length: 12 amino acids. CDR3 amino acids: CASSDREDEQYF. In nucleotides, the CDR3 is TGTGCCAGCAGCGACAGGGAAGACGAGCAGTACTTC.

This clonotype was seen more than once but under ten times. The chain is built from TRBV12-5 and TRBJ2-5, with 9 bases identical to TRBD1. The CDR3 totals 14 residues. Losses at the gene ends were 4 bases for V and 7 bases for J; bases not matched to a gene: 7. Germline CDR1 and CDR2: LGHNT and FRNRAP. The CDR3 coding sequence is TGTGCTAGTGGTTCGGACAGGGGTGGGGGGACCCAGTACTTC. Translating gives CASGSDRGGGTQYF.

This clonotype was observed at least ten times. The chain is built from TRBV20-1 and TRBJ2-7; TRBD2 matches at 10 bases. Germline trimming cut 5 bases from V and 2 bases from J; bases unmatched to any gene: 9. Germline CDR1 reads DFQATT; CDR2 reads SNEGSKA (reference sequence). The CDR3 loop spans 15 amino acids. DNA of the CDR3: TGCAGTGCTCCGCGACCGGGACTAGCGACCTACGAGCAGTACTTC. Translated: CSAPRPGLATYEQYF.

This clonotype was found a few times. The chain recombines TRBV29-1 with TRBJ2-3, with 14 bases matching TRBD2. Trimming removed 1 base from V and 2 bases from J; junction bases left unmatched: 5. The length of the CDR3 is 17 residues. The germline V gene has CDR1 SQVTM and CDR2 ANQGSEA. CDR3 coding DNA: TGCAGCGTTGAAGGGAGACTAGCGGGAGGGCTCACAGATACGCAGTATTTT. Its protein product is CSVEGRLAGGLTDTQYF.

Note on this clonotype: A much larger clone sits a single nucleotide away, making a read error possible. The CDR3 ends on some other residue instead of the conserved phenylalanine or tryptophan, so this is likely a read error. This chain links TRBV28 with TRBJ2-7; maybe TRBD2 (5 bases). The CDR3 has 14 amino acids. Germline CDR1 reads MDHEN; CDR2 reads SYDVKM. V was cut by 2 bases and J by 4 bases, with 12 bases left in between. CDR3 DNA: TGTGCCAGCAGTTTAGGTGGGAGTCTTTACGAGCAGTACCTC. Amino acid sequence: CASSLGGSLYEQYL.

V and J are TRBV6-2 or TRBV6-3 and TRBJ2-1; D gene ambiguous. Trimming cost V 0 bases and J 7 bases, with 7 bases left between them. The germline CDR1 and CDR2 sequences are MNHEY and SVGEGT. CDR3 length equals 13 residues. The CDR3 DNA sequence: TGTGCCAGCAGTTACTCGATTGGGAATGAGCAGTTCTTC. Translation gives CASSYSIGNEQFF.

This clonotype was recorded at least ten times. DNA for the CDR3: TGTGCCAGCAGCTCCCTTAGCGGGAGGTCCTACGAGCAGTACTTC. Residues: CASSSLSGRSYEQYF. The V call is TRBV7-9, the J call TRBJ2-7; 10 positions agree with TRBD2. V lost 4 bases, J lost 1 base, and 4 bases stayed unmatched. CDR1 is SEHNR, CDR2 FQNEAQ, per germline (reference sequence). The CDR3 consists of 15 residues.

The rearrangement joins TRBV6-1 to TRBJ2-7; TRBD2 matches at 11 bases. The J segment lost 2 bases and the V segment lost 1 base, leaving 10 bases of the junction unmatched. Germline values: CDR1 MNHNS, CDR2 SASEGT. This CDR3 has 18 residues. The CDR3 loop reads CASSEVRLAGPDPYEQYF. The CDR3 DNA reads TGTGCCAGCAGTGAAGTTAGACTAGCGGGACCCGACCCCTACGAGCAGTACTTC.

There are a few counts of this clonotype. J is TRBJ2-1 and V is TRBV12-3 or TRBV12-4, with TRBD2 matching 11 bases. The V gene end was trimmed by 5 bases and the J gene end by 9 bases; junction bases not matched to a gene: 9. This CDR3 contains 15 residues. Here the CDR3 reads CASSPGSGRASEQFF. The CDR3 DNA reads TGTGCCAGCAGTCCGGGTAGCGGGAGGGCCAGTGAGCAGTTCTTC.

The chain employs TRBV29-1 and TRBJ2-1; 7 nucleotides agree with TRBD2. V shed 4 bases and J 4 bases; nucleotides not matched to a gene: 4. This CDR3 has 13 amino acids. The germline CDR1 and CDR2 sequences are SQVTM and ANQGSEA. CDR3 protein: CSVGLAEYNEQFF. DNA of the CDR3: TGCAGCGTTGGTCTAGCGGAATACAATGAGCAGTTCTTC.

The sample holds many counts of this clonotype. This chain joins TRBV6-1 and TRBJ2-3; TRBD2 is a possible D gene (6 bases). The germline V gene has CDR1 MNHNS and CDR2 SASEGT. This CDR3 spans 15 amino acids. Trimming removed 6 bases from V and 0 bases from J, with 13 bases in between. The DNA of the CDR3 is TGTGCCAGCAGCCAGGGACTGCTAAGCACAGATACGCAGTATTTT. Translating gives CASSQGLLSTDTQYF.

This clonotype was seen more than once but under ten times. This sequence joins TRBV24-1 and TRBJ2-7; TRBD1 matches 11 bases. The CDR3 covers 14 residues. V was clipped by 4 bases and J by 6 bases; unmatched bases: 4. Germline CDR1 is KGHDR and CDR2 is SFDVKD. This CDR3 is CATSEGDRGAEQYF. The CDR3 DNA follows: TGTGCCACCAGTGAGGGGGACAGGGGGGCCGAGCAGTACTTC.

Written as DNA, the CDR3 is TGCGCCAGCAGCCAAGATGCGGGGGGAGCCAGATACGAGCAGTACTTC. The encoded protein is CASSQDAGGARYEQYF. This rearrangement joins TRBV4-3 to TRBJ2-7, with 8 bases fitting TRBD2. Trimming took 0 bases from V and 4 from J; bases not matched to a gene: 8. The CDR3 loop spans 16 amino acids. The germline CDR1 and CDR2 sequences are LGHNA and YSLEER.

This clonotype has a count of ten or more. The V call is TRBV28, the J call TRBJ1-1; unclear D gene. Trimming cost V 8 bases and J 0 bases, with 4 bases left between them. The CDR3 runs to 11 residues. In germline, CDR1 is MDHEN, CDR2 SYDVKM. CDR3 nucleotide sequence: TGTGCCAGCGTAGTGAACACTGAAGCTTTCTTT. Its protein is CASVVNTEAFF.